This TCR beta chain was identified during a study of T cells in Graves' hyperthyroidism and ophthalmopathy (dated by TCRdb to about 2019). Regarding the research as a whole: Peripheral blood samples were taken at initial diagnosis, before any treatment was given. A discovery cohort of roughly 100 patients, roughly 45 with Graves' ophthalmopathy and 55 to 65 with stable Graves' hyperthyroidism, was used to find distinguishing TCR V-J signatures. Whether ophthalmopathy could be predicted prospectively was tested in an independent validation cohort made up of approximately 19 hyperthyroidism patients plus 17 patients who later progressed to ophthalmopathy. The 100 or so discovery patients were divided at random into training and test sets in a 7:3 ratio. Thyroid tissue and blood T-cell repertoires from roughly six Graves' hyperthyroidism patients were also compared in the study. Following sampling, methimazole starting at 30 mg daily was given to hyperthyroidism patients, and high-dose intravenous methylprednisolone was given to ophthalmopathy patients. The paper describes TCR Vbeta CDR3 sequencing of 135 peripheral blood samples, made up of 43 ophthalmopathy patients, around 78 hyperthyroidism patients and around 17 progressor patients. The paper as a whole reports these results and caveats: In validation, the model predicted progression to ophthalmopathy a median of about 6.8 months before onset, with approximately 71% sensitivity and roughly 72% specificity. Most expanded thyroid clonotypes (frequency above 0.001) were also found in blood, which suggests that blood repertoires may mirror thyroid immune responses. Sample size was not statistically predetermined, and investigators were not blinded to group allocation. A model built on a 13 V-J signature distinguished ophthalmopathy from stable hyperthyroidism, reaching around 90% sensitivity and 81% to 83% specificity in cross-validation and 80%/75% in testing.

This clonotype was seen many times. Its cognate antigen has yet to be identified. The sample holds no much larger clone one base away, and base qualities are not on file. In the germline V gene, CDR1 corresponds to SNHLY and CDR2 to FYNNEI. From cysteine to phenylalanine, the CDR3 is 15 amino acids long. Solely the CDR3 DNA is kept, with 45 bases framed from the first base. Trimming removed 3 bases from V and 6 bases from J, leaving 18 bases between the germline ends. A patient counted as having stable Graves' hyperthyroidism if no progression to ophthalmopathy occurred over 18 months of follow-up. Hyperthyroidism patients were newly diagnosed, with disease duration under 2 months, and aged 18 to 65 years. The study excluded patients with uncontrolled infections, other autoimmune diseases, pregnancy or lactation. Diagnoses were established on the basis of clinical symptoms, serum thyroxine and TRAb, thyroid ultrasound, and orbital computed tomography. PBMCs were separated from roughly 9.6 ml of fresh peripheral blood using Ficoll-Paque density gradient centrifugation. Total RNA was extracted using Trizol reagent, and RNA quality was assessed on an Agilent 2100 Bioanalyzer.

The TCR beta CDR3 regions were amplified from RNA transcripts. The TCR CDR3 was subjected to a first round of RT-PCR using the HTBI primer set and the Qiagen OneStep RT-PCR kit. The libraries were constructed in a second round of multiplex PCR and then size-selected and purified. Sequencing of the libraries was done on an Illumina HiSeq2000 using paired-end 100 bp reads. Per the original workflow: SOAPnuke was used to process the raw data, throwing out any read that contained adapters or uncalled bases, had a mean Phred below 15, or lacked an exact constant-primer or identifier match. COPE v1.2.5 was used to merge high-quality paired reads, and clonotypes were defined as unique nucleotide sequences. MiTCR v1.1 was used to align the clonotypes against IMGT TRBV, TRBD and TRBJ reference segments. Analysis was restricted to V-J combinations with a frequency above 0.0001, which covered over 98% of repertoires. A TCS score was defined as the ratio of F50 (clonal expansion) to E x V (chaos), with BLOSUM62-based TCRdist applied between CDR3 peptides within each V-J. Welch's t-statistics and random forest reduced some 510 V-J features to under 15, which were used in a naive Bayes classifier (R e1071). TCRdb reanalyzed the raw reads on its own, using fastp at Q25 for trimming and MiXCR for clone calling, and kept in-frame beta chains. Every entry covers one CDR3 protein and lists the most common genes and DNA from its rows. V and J calls and clone size were set by TCRdb, not the authors. Here the sample has 200,000 to 250,000 distinct CDR3 sequences; roughly 17% occur a single time. The ten largest clonotypes hold approximately 50% of the sample.

The receptor chain draws on TRBV2 and TRBJ2-7; the D gene remains uncertain. Input material: blood. This TCR came from a man aged 45-65 years with Graves' hyperthyroidism. The DNA sequence is as follows: TGTGCCAGCAGTGACGGTGTGGCAGCAGTTAGCGAGCAGTACTTC. This is translated as CASSDGVAAVSEQYF.